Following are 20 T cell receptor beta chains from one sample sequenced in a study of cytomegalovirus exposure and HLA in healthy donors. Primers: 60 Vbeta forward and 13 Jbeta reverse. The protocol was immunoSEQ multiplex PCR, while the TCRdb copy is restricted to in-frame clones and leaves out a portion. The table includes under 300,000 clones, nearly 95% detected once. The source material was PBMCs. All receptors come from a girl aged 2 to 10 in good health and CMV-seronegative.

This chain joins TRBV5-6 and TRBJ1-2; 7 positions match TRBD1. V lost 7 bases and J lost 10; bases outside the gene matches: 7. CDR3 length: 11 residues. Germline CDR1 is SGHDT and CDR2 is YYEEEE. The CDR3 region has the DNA TGTGCCAGCGGAACAGGGGTACTCTACACCTTC. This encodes CASGTGVLYTF.

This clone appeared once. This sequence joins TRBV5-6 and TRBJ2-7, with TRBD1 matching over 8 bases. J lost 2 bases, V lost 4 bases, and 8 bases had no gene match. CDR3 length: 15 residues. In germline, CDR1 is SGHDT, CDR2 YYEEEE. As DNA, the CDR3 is TGTGCCAGCAGCCCAAAGGACAGGGTCCCCTACGAGCAGTACTTC. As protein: CASSPKDRVPYEQYF.

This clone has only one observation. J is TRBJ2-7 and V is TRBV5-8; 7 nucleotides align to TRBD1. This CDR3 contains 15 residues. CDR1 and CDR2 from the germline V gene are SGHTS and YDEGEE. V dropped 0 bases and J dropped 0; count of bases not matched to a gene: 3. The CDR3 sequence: CASSLVQGVSYEQYF. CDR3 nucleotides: TGTGCCAGCAGCTTGGTCCAGGGGGTCTCCTACGAGCAGTACTTC.

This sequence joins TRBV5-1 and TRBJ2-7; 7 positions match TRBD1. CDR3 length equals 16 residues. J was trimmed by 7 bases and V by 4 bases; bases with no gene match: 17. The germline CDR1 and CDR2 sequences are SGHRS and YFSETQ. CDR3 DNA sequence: TGCGCCAGCAGCGAGCGAGGGACAGCCTGGGGCGGTGAGCAGTACTTC. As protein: CASSERGTAWGGEQYF. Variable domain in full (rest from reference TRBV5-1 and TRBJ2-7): KAGVTQTPRYLIKTRGQQVTLSCSPISGHRSVSWYQQTPGQGLQFLFEYFSETQRNKGNFPGRFSGRQFSNSRSEMNVSTLELGDSALYLCASSERGTAWGGEQYFGPGTRLTVT.

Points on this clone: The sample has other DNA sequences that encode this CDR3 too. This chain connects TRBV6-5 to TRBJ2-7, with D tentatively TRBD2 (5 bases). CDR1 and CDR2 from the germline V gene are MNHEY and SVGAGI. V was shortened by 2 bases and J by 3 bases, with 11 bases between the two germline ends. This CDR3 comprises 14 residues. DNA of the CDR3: TGTGCCAGCAGTTACAGCGGACGGATCTACGAGCAGTACTTC. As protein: CASSYSGRIYEQYF.

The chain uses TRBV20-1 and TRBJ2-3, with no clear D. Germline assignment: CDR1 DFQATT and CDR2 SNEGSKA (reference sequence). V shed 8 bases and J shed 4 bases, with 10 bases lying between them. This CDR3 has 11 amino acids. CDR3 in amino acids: CSCPIADTQYF. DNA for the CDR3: TGCAGTTGCCCTATCGCAGATACGCAGTATTTT.

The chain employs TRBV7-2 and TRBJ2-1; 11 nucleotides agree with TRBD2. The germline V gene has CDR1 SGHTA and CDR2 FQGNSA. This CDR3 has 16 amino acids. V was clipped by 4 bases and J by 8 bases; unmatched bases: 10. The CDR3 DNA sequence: TGTGCCAGCAGCTCCCCTCTAGCGGGAGGTCGGGATGAGCAGTTCTTC. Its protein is CASSSPLAGGRDEQFF.

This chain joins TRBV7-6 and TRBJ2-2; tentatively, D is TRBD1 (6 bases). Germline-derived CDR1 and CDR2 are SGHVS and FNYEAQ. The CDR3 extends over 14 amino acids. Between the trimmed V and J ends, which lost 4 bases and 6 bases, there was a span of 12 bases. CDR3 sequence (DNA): TGTGCCAGCAGCTCTCAGGGGTCCCCCGGGGAGCTGTTTTTT. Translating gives CASSSQGSPGELFF.

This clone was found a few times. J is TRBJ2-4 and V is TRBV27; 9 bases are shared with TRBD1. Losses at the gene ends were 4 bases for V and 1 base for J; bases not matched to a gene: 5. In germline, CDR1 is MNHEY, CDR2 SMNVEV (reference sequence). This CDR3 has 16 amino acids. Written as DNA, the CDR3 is TGTGCCAGCAGTTCACACAGGGGGCTTGCCAAAAACATTCAGTACTTC. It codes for CASSSHRGLAKNIQYF.

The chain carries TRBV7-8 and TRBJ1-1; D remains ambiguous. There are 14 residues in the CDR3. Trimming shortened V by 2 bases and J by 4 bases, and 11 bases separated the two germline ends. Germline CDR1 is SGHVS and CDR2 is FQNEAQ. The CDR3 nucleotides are TGTGCCAGCAGCTTAAACCCTGCGAGCACTGAAGCTTTCTTT. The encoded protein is CASSLNPASTEAFF. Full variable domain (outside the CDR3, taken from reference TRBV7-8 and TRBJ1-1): GAGVSQSPRYKVAKRGQDVALRCDPISGHVSLFWYQQALGQGPEFLTYFQNEAQLDKSGLPSDRFFAERPEGSVSTLKIQRTQQEDSAVYLCASSLNPASTEAFFGQGTRLTVV.

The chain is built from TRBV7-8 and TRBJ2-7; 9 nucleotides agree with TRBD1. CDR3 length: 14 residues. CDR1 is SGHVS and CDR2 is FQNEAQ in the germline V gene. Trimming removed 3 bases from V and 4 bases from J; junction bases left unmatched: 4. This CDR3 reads CASSLDRGQYEQYF. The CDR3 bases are TGTGCCAGCAGCTTGGACAGGGGACAATACGAGCAGTACTTC.

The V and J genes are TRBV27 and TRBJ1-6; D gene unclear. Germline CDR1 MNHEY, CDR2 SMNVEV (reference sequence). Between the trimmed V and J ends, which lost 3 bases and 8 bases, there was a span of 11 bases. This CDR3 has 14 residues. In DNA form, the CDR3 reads TGTGCCAGCAGTTTGAGCGGAGACTATTCACCCCTCCACTTT. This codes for CASSLSGDYSPLHF.

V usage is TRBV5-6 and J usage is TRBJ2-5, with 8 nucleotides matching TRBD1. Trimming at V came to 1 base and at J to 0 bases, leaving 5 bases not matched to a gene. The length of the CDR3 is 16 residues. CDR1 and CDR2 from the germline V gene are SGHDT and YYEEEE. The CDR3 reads CASSLLQGVYQETQYF. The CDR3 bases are TGTGCCAGCAGCTTGCTACAGGGGGTATACCAAGAGACCCAGTACTTC.

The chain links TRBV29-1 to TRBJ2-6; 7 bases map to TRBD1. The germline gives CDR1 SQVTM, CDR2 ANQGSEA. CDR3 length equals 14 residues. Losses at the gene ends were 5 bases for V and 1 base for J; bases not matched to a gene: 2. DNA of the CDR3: TGCAGCGTTACACAGGGGTCTGGGGCCAACGTCCTGACTTTC. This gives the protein CSVTQGSGANVLTF.

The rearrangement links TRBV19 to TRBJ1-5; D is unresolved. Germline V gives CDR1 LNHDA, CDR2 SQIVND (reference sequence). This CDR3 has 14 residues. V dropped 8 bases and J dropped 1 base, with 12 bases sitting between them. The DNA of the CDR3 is TGTGCCAGTGGAACGACTGGGAGCAATCAGCCCCAGCATTTT. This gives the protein CASGTTGSNQPQHF. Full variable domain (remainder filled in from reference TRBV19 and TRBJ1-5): DGGITQSPKYLFRKEGQNVTLSCEQNLNHDAMYWYRQDPGQGLRLIYYSQIVNDFQKGDIAEGYSVSREKKESFPLTVTSAQKNPTAFYLCASGTTGSNQPQHFGDGTRLSIL.

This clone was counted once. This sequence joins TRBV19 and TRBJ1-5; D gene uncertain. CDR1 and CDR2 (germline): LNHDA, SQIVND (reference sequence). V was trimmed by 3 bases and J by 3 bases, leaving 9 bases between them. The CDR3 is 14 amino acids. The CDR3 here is CASSMSRLNQPQHF. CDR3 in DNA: TGTGCCAGTAGTATGAGTCGTCTCAATCAGCCCCAGCATTTT. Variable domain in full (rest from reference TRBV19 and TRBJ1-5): DGGITQSPKYLFRKEGQNVTLSCEQNLNHDAMYWYRQDPGQGLRLIYYSQIVNDFQKGDIAEGYSVSREKKESFPLTVTSAQKNPTAFYLCASSMSRLNQPQHFGDGTRLSIL.

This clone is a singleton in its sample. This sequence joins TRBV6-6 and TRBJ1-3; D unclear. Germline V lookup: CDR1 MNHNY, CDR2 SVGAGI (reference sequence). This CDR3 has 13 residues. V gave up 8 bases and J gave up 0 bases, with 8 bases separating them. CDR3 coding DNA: TGTGCCAGCGAACTGAGCTCTGGAAACACCATATATTTT. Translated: CASELSSGNTIYF.

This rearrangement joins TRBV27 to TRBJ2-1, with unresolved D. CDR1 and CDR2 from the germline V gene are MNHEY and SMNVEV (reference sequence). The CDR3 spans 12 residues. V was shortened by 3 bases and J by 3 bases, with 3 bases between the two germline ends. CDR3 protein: CASSFNYNEQFF. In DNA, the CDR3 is TGTGCCAGCAGTTTCAACTACAATGAGCAGTTCTTC.

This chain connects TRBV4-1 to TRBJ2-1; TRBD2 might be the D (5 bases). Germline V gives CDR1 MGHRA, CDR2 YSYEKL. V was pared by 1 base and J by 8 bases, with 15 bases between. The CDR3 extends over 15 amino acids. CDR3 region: CASSQVPGRRDEQFF. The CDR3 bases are TGCGCCAGCAGCCAAGTCCCTGGGCGGCGGGATGAGCAGTTCTTC.

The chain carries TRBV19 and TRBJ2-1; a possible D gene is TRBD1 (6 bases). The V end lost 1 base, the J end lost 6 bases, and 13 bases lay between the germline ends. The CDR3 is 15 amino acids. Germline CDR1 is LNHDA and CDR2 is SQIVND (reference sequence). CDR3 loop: CASSIGGQVTNEQFF. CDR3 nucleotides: TGTGCCAGTAGTATAGGGGGGCAAGTTACCAATGAGCAGTTCTTC.